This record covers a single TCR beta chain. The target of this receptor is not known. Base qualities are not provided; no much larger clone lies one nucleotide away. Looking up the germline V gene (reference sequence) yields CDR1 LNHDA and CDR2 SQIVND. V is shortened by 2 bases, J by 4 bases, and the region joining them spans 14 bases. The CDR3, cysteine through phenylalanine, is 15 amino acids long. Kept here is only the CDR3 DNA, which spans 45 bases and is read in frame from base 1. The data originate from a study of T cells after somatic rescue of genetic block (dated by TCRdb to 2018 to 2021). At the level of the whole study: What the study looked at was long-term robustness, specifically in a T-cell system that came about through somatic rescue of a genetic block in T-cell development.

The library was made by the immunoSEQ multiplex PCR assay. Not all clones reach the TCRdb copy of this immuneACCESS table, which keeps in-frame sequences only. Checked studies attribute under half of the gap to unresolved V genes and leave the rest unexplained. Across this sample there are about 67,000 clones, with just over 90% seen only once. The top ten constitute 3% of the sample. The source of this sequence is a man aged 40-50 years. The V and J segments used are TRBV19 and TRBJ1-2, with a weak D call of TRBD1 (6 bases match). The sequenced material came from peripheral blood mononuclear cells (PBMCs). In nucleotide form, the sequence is TGTGCCAGTAGTATAATGCTGGGGGCGAGCTATGGCTACACCTTC. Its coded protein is CASSIMLGASYGYTF. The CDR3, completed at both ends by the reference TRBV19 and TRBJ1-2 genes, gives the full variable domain DGGITQSPKYLFRKEGQNVTLSCEQNLNHDAMYWYRQDPGQGLRLIYYSQIVNDFQKGDIAEGYSVSREKKESFPLTVTSAQKNPTAFYLCASSIMLGASYGYTFGSGTRLTVV.